This T cell receptor (beta chain) was observed in a study of blood T cell repertoires in COVID-19 (dated by TCRdb to 2018 to 2021). For the wider study: The collaborator samples originated in the United States, Italy and Spain and spanned the acute and convalescent phases of COVID-19. The sample metadata nearly always contained a de-identified subject ID, COVID-19 status, age in years and sex. Samples were obtained from the ongoing ImmuneRACE study (first 160 participants) and from about 1,300 subjects provided by 6 global collaborators. A freely available public database, intended as a resource for researchers studying the immune response to SARS-CoV-2, is where the repertoires were released. Where available, HLA class I and class II types were obtained from metadata supplied by the sample provider rather than from assay-based typing. The material from the prospective study consisted of cDNA or gDNA derived from T cells, B-cell-depleted T cells, or PBMCs. Subjects who had been exposed to COVID-19, were actively infected with it, or had recovered from it provided the deeply sampled blood TCRbeta repertoires that made up the dataset.

The immunoSEQ Assay, a bias-controlled multiplex PCR, was used to amplify TCRbeta CDR3 regions from genomic DNA. The authors' analysis ran thus. Nucleated cell counts per sample were estimated from amplification of reference gene primers within the assay. Sequence reads were collapsed and filtered to measure the absolute abundance of every unique TCRbeta CDR3 rearrangement. For each sample, productive Simpson clonality was calculated by taking the square root of Simpson's diversity index across productive rearrangements. TCRdb carries this immuneACCESS record with in-frame sequences only. Its versions omit some clonotypes, under half of them owing to an unresolved V gene in the studies checked, with the rest unexplained. V and J calls and clone size are as listed in that table; D and trimming were resolved from the DNA. In this sample the table shows more than 200,000 clones, around 80% of which occur a single time. The leading ten clones occupy around 30% of the sample.

Comment on this clone: Its recognized antigen is unknown. The input lacks base qualities; no much larger clone sits a single base away.

Looking up the germline V gene yields CDR1 MNHEY and CDR2 SVGAGI. From its cysteine to its phenylalanine, the CDR3 spans 13 amino acids. Just the 39-base CDR3 DNA is kept, in frame starting at base 1. V is reduced by 6 bases and J by 5 bases, leaving a spacing of 13 bases between them. The collaborating institutions used their own protocols to collect whole blood in K2EDTA tubes. Collaborator samples were shipped for TCRbeta analysis as frozen whole blood, isolated PBMCs, or DNA extracted from either sample type. Overall study results and their limits: How much clinical and demographic metadata was included differed by source and by participant, and the metadata was provided uncurated.

The sequence is built from TRBV6-5 and TRBJ1-1, and possibly TRBD1, on 5 matching bases. What was sequenced was peripheral blood. This clonotype originated in a man aged 40-50 years with acute or convalescent COVID-19. At the DNA level, the sequence is TGTGCCAGCAGCGGGCGGGGGTTGACTGAAGCTTTCTTT. It specifies CASSGRGLTEAFF.